The subject of this entry is one T cell receptor beta chain. What it recognizes is unknown. Germline CDR1 and CDR2: SGHTA and FQGNSA. Trimming cost V 4 bases and J 5 bases, with 20 bases left between them. The CDR3 contains 16 residues. 13 Jbeta primers and 60 Vbeta primers were used for the PCR. Only in-frame clones appear in the TCRdb table, and some are missing; sequencing was by immunoSEQ multiplex PCR. The top ten hold roughly 10% of the sample, which has about 160,000 clones, roughly four fifths seen once. These data are taken from a study of cytomegalovirus exposure and HLA in healthy donors. Study-level findings and limits: TCR beta V- and J-gene trimming, according to a later analysis, was linked to a missense DCLRE1C variant. Relative to equally common others, HLA-associated TCR beta chains showed greater clonal expansion in a later analysis.

What was sequenced was PBMCs. V gene TRBV7-2 combines with J gene TRBJ2-5, with D possibly being TRBD1 (6 bases). The TCR comes from a man aged 50 to 60 in good health and CMV-seropositive. CDR3 amino acids: CASSSRQAPSTETQYF. CDR3 nucleotides: TGTGCCAGCAGCTCCAGACAGGCACCATCAACCGAGACCCAGTACTTC.